This T cell receptor beta chain was sequenced during a study of cytomegalovirus exposure and HLA in healthy donors. Overall study: Earlier sequencing of approximately 180 million T cells yielded 100 million to 140 million unique TCR beta sequences.

Study results and limitations: Researchers had no immune exposure information except CMV serostatus available. A list of roughly 160 TCR beta chains associated with cytomegalovirus was given.

Both 60 Vbeta primers and 13 Jbeta primers went into the PCR. Libraries were prepared by immunoSEQ multiplex PCR; TCRdb keeps only in-frame clonotypes and omits some of them. The data hold 110,000 or so clones, with around 77% observed a single time. As regards this clone: Its antigen is unidentified.

CDR3 length equals 18 residues. Germline V gene sequence: CDR1 SGHNT, CDR2 YENEEA. Trimming left V 5 bases short and J 1 base short, with 24 bases between. This TCR came from a man between 50 and 59 years old in good health and CMV-seropositive. The chain is built from TRBV11-3 and TRBJ2-7, with a weak D call TRBD2 (5 bases). Material: PBMCs. Here the CDR3 reads CASSTPRLPSSWSYEQYF. CDR3 DNA: TGTGCCAGCAGCACACCTCGACTACCATCGTCCTGGTCCTACGAGCAGTACTTC. Drawing the rest from reference TRBV11-3 and TRBJ2-7, the complete variable domain is EAGVVQSPRYKIIEKKQPVAFWCNPISGHNTLYWYLQNLGQGPELLIRYENEEAVDDSQLPKDRFSAERLKGVDSTLKIQPAELGDSAVYLCASSTPRLPSSWSYEQYFGPGTRLTVT.